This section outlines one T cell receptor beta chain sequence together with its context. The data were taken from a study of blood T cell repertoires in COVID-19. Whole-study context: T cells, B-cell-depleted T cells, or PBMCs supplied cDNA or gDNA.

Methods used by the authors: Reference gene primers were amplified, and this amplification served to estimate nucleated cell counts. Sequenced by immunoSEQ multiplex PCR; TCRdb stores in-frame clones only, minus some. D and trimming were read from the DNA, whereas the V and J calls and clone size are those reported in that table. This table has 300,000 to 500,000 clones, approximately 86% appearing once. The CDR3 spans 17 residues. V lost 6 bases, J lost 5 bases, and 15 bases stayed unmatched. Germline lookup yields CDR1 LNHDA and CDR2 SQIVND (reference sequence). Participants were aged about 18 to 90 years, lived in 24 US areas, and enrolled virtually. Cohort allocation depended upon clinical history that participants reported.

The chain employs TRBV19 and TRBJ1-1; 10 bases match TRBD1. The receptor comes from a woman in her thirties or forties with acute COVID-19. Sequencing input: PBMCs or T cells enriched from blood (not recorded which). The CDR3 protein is CASRTARDRGLRTEAFF. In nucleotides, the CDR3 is TGTGCCAGTAGGACCGCCCGGGACAGGGGTCTAAGGACTGAAGCTTTCTTT.